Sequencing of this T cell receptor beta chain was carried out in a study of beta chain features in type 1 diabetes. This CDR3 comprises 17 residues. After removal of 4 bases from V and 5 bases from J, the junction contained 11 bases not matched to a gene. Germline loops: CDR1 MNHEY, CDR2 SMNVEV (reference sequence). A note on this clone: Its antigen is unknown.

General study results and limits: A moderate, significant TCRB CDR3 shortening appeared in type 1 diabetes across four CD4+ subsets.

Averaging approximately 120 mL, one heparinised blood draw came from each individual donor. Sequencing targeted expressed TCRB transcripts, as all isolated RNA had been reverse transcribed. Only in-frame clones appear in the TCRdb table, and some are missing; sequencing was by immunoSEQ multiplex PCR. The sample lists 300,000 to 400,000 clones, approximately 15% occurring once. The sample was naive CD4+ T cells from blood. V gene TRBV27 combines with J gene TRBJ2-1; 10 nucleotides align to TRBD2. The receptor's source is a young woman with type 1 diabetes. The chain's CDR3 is CASSSNRWTSGDNEQFF. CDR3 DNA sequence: TGTGCCAGCAGTTCCAACCGGTGGACTAGCGGAGACAATGAGCAGTTCTTC.